The 24 T cell receptor beta chains below come from one sample, sequenced in a study of blood T cell repertoires in COVID-19. The data were produced by immunoSEQ multiplex PCR, yet TCRdb's version contains in-frame clones alone and is incomplete. The table records around 150,000 clones, approximately 93% of them present only once. The sample comprised peripheral blood. All receptors come from a woman in her sixties or seventies with COVID-19, enrolled during active disease.

The chain couples TRBV6-5 to TRBJ1-2; 10 bases align to TRBD1. V lost 6 bases to trimming and J lost 8 bases; unmatched junction nucleotides: 3. CDR1 is MNHEY and CDR2 is SVGAGI in the germline V gene. The CDR3 contains 12 residues. CDR3 residues: CASRRTGGGYTF. CDR3 nucleotides: TGTGCCAGCAGACGGACAGGGGGAGGCTACACCTTC.

This chain uses TRBV30 with TRBJ1-1, with D maybe TRBD1 (5 bases). V was shortened by 4 bases and J by 1 base, with 10 bases between the two germline ends. The CDR3 sequence is 13 residues long. Germline CDR1 is GTSNPN and CDR2 is SVGIG (reference sequence). The CDR3 is CAWTRQKNTEAFF. The CDR3 DNA sequence: TGTGCCTGGACTAGACAGAAGAACACTGAAGCTTTCTTT.

J is TRBJ1-2 and V is TRBV9; 10 positions agree with TRBD1. CDR1 is SGDLS, CDR2 YYNGEE, per germline. V lost 0 bases and J lost 7; bases outside the gene matches: 6. The CDR3 has 15 residues. Here the CDR3 reads CASSVGPTGGAGYTF. CDR3 bases: TGTGCCAGCAGCGTAGGACCGACAGGGGGCGCTGGCTACACCTTC.

This chain uses TRBV10-3 with TRBJ1-5, with D maybe TRBD1 (6 bases). Germline V lookup: CDR1 ENHRY, CDR2 SYGVKD. CDR3 length: 14 residues. V dropped 3 bases and J dropped 6 bases, with 12 bases sitting between them. This CDR3 is CAISDFTGRQPQHF. As DNA, the CDR3 is TGTGCCATCAGTGACTTCACAGGGCGTCAGCCCCAGCATTTT.

The CDR3: CSARGGNTQYF. The CDR3 nucleotides read TGCAGTGCTAGGGGAGGGAATACGCAGTATTTT. The chain is built from TRBV20-1 and TRBJ2-3; 7 bases map to TRBD2. The ends lost 3 bases at V and 7 bases at J; junction bases unmatched: 1. This CDR3 comprises 11 residues. CDR1 is DFQATT, CDR2 SNEGSKA, per germline (reference sequence).

The chain joins TRBV6-5 to TRBJ2-5, with 9 bases fitting TRBD2. The germline gives CDR1 MNHEY, CDR2 SVGAGI. V was clipped by 5 bases and J by 3 bases; unmatched bases: 1. CDR3 length: 13 residues. The CDR3 nucleotides read TGTGCCAGCAGTAGACTAGCGGAAGAGACCCAGTACTTC. Translated, it gives CASSRLAEETQYF.

This clone has a single count. V usage is TRBV4-3 and J usage is TRBJ2-6; tentative D call: TRBD1 (5 bases). This CDR3 is 18 amino acids long. Germline-derived CDR1 and CDR2 are LGHNA and YSLEER. The V end lost 4 bases, the J end lost 2 bases, and 18 bases lay between the germline ends. The CDR3, as DNA: TGCGCCAGCAGCCGGAGTAGGTTGGGGCAAACTGGGGCCAACGTCCTGACTTTC. Amino acid sequence: CASSRSRLGQTGANVLTF.

The chain joins TRBV9 to TRBJ2-1, with D possibly matching TRBD1 (5 bases). Per the germline V gene, CDR1 is SGDLS and CDR2 is YYNGEE. The CDR3 is made up of 17 amino acids. The V gene lost 0 bases and the J gene lost 2 bases, with 15 bases spanning the gap. CDR3 in DNA: TGTGCCAGCAGCGTAGGGGGCCACAACGGTGCCTACAATGAGCAGTTCTTC. It codes for CASSVGGHNGAYNEQFF.

The J gene is TRBJ1-1, the V gene TRBV11-2; the D is unclear. Germline lookup yields CDR1 SGHAT and CDR2 FQNNGV. The CDR3 is 13 residues long. The ends were cut back, 0 bases at V and 1 base at J, with 3 bases in the middle. The CDR3 region is CASSLDKNTEAFF. The DNA of the CDR3 is TGTGCCAGCAGCTTAGACAAGAACACTGAAGCTTTCTTT. The full variable domain, completed using reference TRBV11-2 and TRBJ1-1, is EAGVAQSPRYKIIEKRQSVAFWCNPISGHATLYWYQQILGQGPKLLIQFQNNGVVDDSQLPKDRFSAERLKGVDSTLKIQPAKLEDSAVYLCASSLDKNTEAFFGQGTRLTVV.

The V call is TRBV2, the J call TRBJ2-1; TRBD2 is a possible D gene (5 bases). Looked up from germline, CDR1 is SNHLY and CDR2 is FYNNEI. V dropped 7 bases and J dropped 8 bases, with 12 bases sitting between them. CDR3 length: 12 amino acids. The CDR3 sequence is CASIPSRHEQFF. DNA for the CDR3: TGTGCCAGCATCCCTAGCAGGCATGAGCAGTTCTTC. Based on the CDR3 plus reference TRBV2 and TRBJ2-1, the full variable domain is EPEVTQTPSHQVTQMGQEVILRCVPISNHLYFYWYRQILGQKVEFLVSFYNNEISEKSEIFDDQFSVERPDGSNFTLKIRSTKLEDSAMYFCASIPSRHEQFFGPGTRLTVL.

In this sample, this clone turned up once. The chain employs TRBV7-8 and TRBJ1-5; D is uncertain. Germline CDR1 reads SGHVS; CDR2 reads FQNEAQ. V was shortened by 5 bases and J by 1 base, with 15 bases between the two germline ends. The CDR3 totals 16 residues. CDR3 loop: CASSPTRQISNQPQHF. The CDR3 region has the DNA TGTGCCAGCAGCCCGACAAGGCAAATAAGCAATCAGCCCCAGCATTTT.

V gene TRBV6-2 or TRBV6-3 combines with J gene TRBJ2-1, with 11 positions matching TRBD1. Germline V gene data show CDR1 as MNHEY and CDR2 as SVGEGT. The CDR3 loop spans 15 amino acids. V trimming: 5 bases; J trimming: 6 bases; junction bases outside the gene matches: 6. CDR3: CASSTQGTGGNEQFF. CDR3 nucleotide sequence: TGTGCCAGCAGTACACAGGGGACAGGGGGCAATGAGCAGTTCTTC.

This chain links TRBV5-4 with TRBJ2-1; D possibly corresponds to TRBD1 (6 bases). The CDR3 has 16 residues. V gave up 0 bases and J gave up 4 bases, with 14 bases separating them. CDR1 is SGHNT, CDR2 YYREEE, per germline (reference sequence). The CDR3 region has the DNA TGTGCCAGCAGCTTGGACGGACAGAGAACTTACAATGAGCAGTTCTTC. It codes for CASSLDGQRTYNEQFF.

The chain joins TRBV19 to TRBJ1-2; 11 bases are shared with TRBD1. V was pared by 4 bases and J by 13 bases, with 11 bases of the junction left unmatched. This CDR3 is built from 14 residues. Germline values: CDR1 LNHDA, CDR2 SQIVND (reference sequence). CDR3 DNA sequence: TGTGCCAGTAGTACAGGGACAGGGGGGACGGTGATCACCTTC. Its translation: CASSTGTGGTVITF.

The chain links TRBV30 to TRBJ1-1; 9 positions match TRBD1. CDR1 and CDR2 (germline): GTSNPN, SVGIG (reference sequence). This CDR3 has 14 residues. Trimming took 3 bases from V and 5 from J; bases not matched to a gene: 7. CDR3 sequence: CAWRNRGLRTEAFF. CDR3 bases: TGTGCCTGGAGGAACAGGGGGCTGCGGACTGAAGCTTTCTTT.

V is TRBV27 and J is TRBJ2-1, with D possibly being TRBD2 (5 bases). The germline CDR1 and CDR2 sequences are MNHEY and SMNVEV (reference sequence). This CDR3 is 15 amino acids long. V was cut by 5 bases and J by 6 bases, with 17 bases left in between. Written as DNA, the CDR3 is TGTGCCAGCAGTCCCCTTTGGGCTAGCCTCAATGAGCAGTTCTTC. Translation gives CASSPLWASLNEQFF.

The J gene is TRBJ2-5, the V gene TRBV6-1, with TRBD1 identical over 9 bases. Per the germline V gene, CDR1 is MNHNS and CDR2 is SASEGT. With 0 bases clipped from V and 4 bases from J, the junction kept 15 bases outside the gene matches. CDR3 size: 19 residues. The CDR3 sequence is CASSEAAFGFTGGPETQYF. The DNA for the CDR3 is TGTGCCAGCAGTGAAGCAGCTTTCGGATTCACAGGGGGCCCAGAGACCCAGTACTTC.

The gene calls are TRBV19 and TRBJ1-4; 8 positions agree with TRBD1. The CDR3 covers 16 residues. Looked up from germline, CDR1 is LNHDA and CDR2 is SQIVND (reference sequence). The trim removed 10 bases at V and 7 bases at J, leaving 17 bases unmatched. The DNA for the CDR3 is TGTGCCACCACACCGAGGGGGGCAGGGGGCATTGAAAAACTGTTTTTT. It specifies CATTPRGAGGIEKLFF.

The chain recombines TRBV4-3 with TRBJ2-3; D is unresolved. V gave up 2 bases and J gave up 4 bases, with 13 bases separating them. This CDR3 spans 15 amino acids. Per the germline V gene, CDR1 is LGHNA and CDR2 is YSLEER. The CDR3 here is CASSQRPHEADTQYF. Written as DNA, the CDR3 is TGCGCCAGCAGCCAACGGCCGCATGAGGCAGATACGCAGTATTTT.

The rearrangement links TRBV20-1 to TRBJ1-6; D call uncertain. Deletions cut 3 bases from V and 2 bases from J, with 11 bases between. The CDR3 runs 15 residues. Germline CDR1 and CDR2: DFQATT and SNEGSKA (reference sequence). The CDR3 loop is CSASPRGAYNSPLHF. In nucleotides, the CDR3 is TGCAGTGCTAGTCCCCGGGGAGCCTATAATTCACCCCTCCACTTT.

This chain links TRBV2 with TRBJ1-2; the match to TRBD1 covers 7 bases. With V trimmed by 10 bases and J by 4 bases, 9 bases remained unmatched. Per germline, CDR1 SNHLY and CDR2 FYNNEI. This CDR3 spans 13 amino acids. CDR3: CAILDRATYGYTF. CDR3 DNA sequence: TGTGCCATCCTCGACAGGGCTACCTATGGCTACACCTTC. The variable domain in full, completed from reference TRBV2 and TRBJ1-2, reads EPEVTQTPSHQVTQMGQEVILRCVPISNHLYFYWYRQILGQKVEFLVSFYNNEISEKSEIFDDQFSVERPDGSNFTLKIRSTKLEDSAMYFCAILDRATYGYTFGSGTRLTVV.

The chain couples TRBV5-5 to TRBJ1-5; maybe TRBD1 (6 bases). CDR3 size: 14 residues. CDR1 and CDR2 (germline): SGHKS, YYEKEE (reference sequence). Trimming took 0 bases from V and 2 from J, leaving 6 bases between them. CDR3 in amino acids: CASSLAGGNQPQHF. The CDR3 DNA reads TGTGCCAGCAGCTTGGCAGGGGGCAATCAGCCCCAGCATTTT.

The gene calls are TRBV4-3 and TRBJ2-3; 9 bases match TRBD2. The germline gives CDR1 LGHNA, CDR2 YSLEER. This CDR3 is 20 amino acids long. V was clipped by 0 bases and J by 0 bases; unmatched bases: 13. The CDR3 DNA follows: TGCGCCAGCAGCCAAGATTTTGCTAGCGGGGTGCTCGGCAGCACAGATACGCAGTATTTT. Residues: CASSQDFASGVLGSTDTQYF.

The J gene is TRBJ2-1, the V gene TRBV5-1; TRBD1 might be the D (5 bases). This CDR3 has 14 residues. V lost 4 bases and J 6 bases, leaving 14 bases between the germline ends. Germline values: CDR1 SGHRS, CDR2 YFSETQ. CDR3 DNA sequence: TGCGCCAGCAGCACTGGACAAAGCACCAATGAGCAGTTCTTC. This codes for CASSTGQSTNEQFF.